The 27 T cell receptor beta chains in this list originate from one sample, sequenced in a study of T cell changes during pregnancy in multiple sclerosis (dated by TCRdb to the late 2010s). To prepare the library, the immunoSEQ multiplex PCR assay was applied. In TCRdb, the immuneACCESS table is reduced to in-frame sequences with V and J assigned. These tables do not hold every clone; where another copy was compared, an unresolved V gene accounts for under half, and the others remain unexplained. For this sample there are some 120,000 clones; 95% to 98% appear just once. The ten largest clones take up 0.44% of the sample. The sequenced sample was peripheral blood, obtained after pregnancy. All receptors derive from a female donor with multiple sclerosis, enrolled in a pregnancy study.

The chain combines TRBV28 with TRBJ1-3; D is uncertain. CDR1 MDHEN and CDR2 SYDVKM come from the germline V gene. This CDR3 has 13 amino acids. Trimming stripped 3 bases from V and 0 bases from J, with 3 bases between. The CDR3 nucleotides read TGTGCCAGCAGTTTCGTCTCTGGAAACACCATATATTTT. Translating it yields CASSFVSGNTIYF. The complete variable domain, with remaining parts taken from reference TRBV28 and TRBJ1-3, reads DVKVTQSSRYLVKRTGEKVFLECVQDMDHENMFWYRQDPGLGLRLIYFSYDVKMKEKGDIPEGYSVSREKKERFSLILESASTNQTSMYLCASSFVSGNTIYFGEGSWLTVV.

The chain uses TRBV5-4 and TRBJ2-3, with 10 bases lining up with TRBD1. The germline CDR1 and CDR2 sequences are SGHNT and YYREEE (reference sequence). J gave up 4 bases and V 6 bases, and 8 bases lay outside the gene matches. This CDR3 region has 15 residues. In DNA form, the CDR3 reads TGTGCCAGCAACCCCGGGACAGGGGATCCAGATACGCAGTATTTT. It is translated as CASNPGTGDPDTQYF.

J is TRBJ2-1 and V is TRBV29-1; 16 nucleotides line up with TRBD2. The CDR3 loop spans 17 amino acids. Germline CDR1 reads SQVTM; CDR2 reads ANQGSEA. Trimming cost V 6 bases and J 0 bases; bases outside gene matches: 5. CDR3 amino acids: CSVLGLAGGSSYNEQFF. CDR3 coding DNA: TGCAGCGTCCTGGGACTAGCGGGAGGGAGCTCCTACAATGAGCAGTTCTTC.

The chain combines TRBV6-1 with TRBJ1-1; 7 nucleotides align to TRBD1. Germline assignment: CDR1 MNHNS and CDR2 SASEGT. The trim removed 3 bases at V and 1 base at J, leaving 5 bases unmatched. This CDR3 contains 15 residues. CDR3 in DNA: TGTGCCAGCAGTGAGAGACAGGGCCCGAACACTGAAGCTTTCTTT. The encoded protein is CASSERQGPNTEAFF.

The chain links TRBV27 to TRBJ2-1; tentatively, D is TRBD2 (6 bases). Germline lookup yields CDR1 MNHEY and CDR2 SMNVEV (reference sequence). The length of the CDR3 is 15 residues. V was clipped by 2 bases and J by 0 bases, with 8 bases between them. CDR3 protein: CASSLAGSSYNEQFF. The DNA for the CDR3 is TGTGCCAGCAGTTTAGCGGGGAGCTCCTACAATGAGCAGTTCTTC.

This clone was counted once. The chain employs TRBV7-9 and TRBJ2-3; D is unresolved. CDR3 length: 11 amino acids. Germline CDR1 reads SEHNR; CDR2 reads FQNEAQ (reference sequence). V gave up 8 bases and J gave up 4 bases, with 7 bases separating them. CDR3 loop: CASEVADTQYF. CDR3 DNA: TGTGCCAGCGAAGTAGCAGATACGCAGTATTTT.

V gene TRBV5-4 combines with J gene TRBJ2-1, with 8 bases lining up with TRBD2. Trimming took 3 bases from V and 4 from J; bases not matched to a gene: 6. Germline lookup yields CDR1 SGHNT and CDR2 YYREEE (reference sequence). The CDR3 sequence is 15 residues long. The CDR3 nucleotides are TGTGCCAGCAGCTCAGCGGGAGTTCGGTACAATGAGCAGTTCTTC. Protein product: CASSSAGVRYNEQFF.

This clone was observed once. CDR3 sequence (DNA): TGTGCCAGCAGCCTTAGTCCGAGCTCCTACAATGAGCAGTTCTTC. Protein product: CASSLSPSSYNEQFF. The chain is built from TRBV27 and TRBJ2-1; unclear D gene. Germline V gene lookup returns CDR1 MNHEY and CDR2 SMNVEV (reference sequence). V was pared by 6 bases and J by 0 bases, with 12 bases between. The CDR3 is 15 residues long.

CDR3 in DNA: TGTGCCAGCAGGGGACAGGGGATGAACACTGAAGCTTTCTTT. Protein product: CASRGQGMNTEAFF. V usage is TRBV6-1 and J usage is TRBJ1-1; 10 nucleotides agree with TRBD1. V trimming: 6 bases; J trimming: 0 bases; junction bases outside the gene matches: 1. The CDR3 length is 14 residues. The germline V gene has CDR1 MNHNS and CDR2 SASEGT.

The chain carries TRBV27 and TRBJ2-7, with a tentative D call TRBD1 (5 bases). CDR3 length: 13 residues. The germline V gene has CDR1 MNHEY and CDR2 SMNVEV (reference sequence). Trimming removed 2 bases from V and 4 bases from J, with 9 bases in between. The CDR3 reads CASSLGRQYEQYF. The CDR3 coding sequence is TGTGCCAGCAGTTTAGGACGACAGTACGAGCAGTACTTC.

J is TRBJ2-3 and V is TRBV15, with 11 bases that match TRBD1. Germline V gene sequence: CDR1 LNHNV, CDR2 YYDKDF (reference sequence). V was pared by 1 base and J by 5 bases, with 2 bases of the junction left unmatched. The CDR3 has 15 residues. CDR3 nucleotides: TGTGCCACCAGCAGAGGGACAGGGGGCTTAGATACGCAGTATTTT. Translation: CATSRGTGGLDTQYF. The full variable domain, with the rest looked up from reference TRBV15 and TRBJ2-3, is DAMVIQNPRYQVTQFGKPVTLSCSQTLNHNVMYWYQQKSSQAPKLLFHYYDKDFNNEADTPDNFQSRRPNTSFCFLDIRSPGLGDTAMYLCATSRGTGGLDTQYFGPGTRLTVL.

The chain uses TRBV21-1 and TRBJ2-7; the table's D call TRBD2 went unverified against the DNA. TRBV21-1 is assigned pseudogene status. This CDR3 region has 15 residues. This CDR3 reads CASRNTGRAFYEQYF. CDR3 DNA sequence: TGTGCCAGCAGAAACACAGGGAGGGCCTTTTACGAGCAGTACTTC.

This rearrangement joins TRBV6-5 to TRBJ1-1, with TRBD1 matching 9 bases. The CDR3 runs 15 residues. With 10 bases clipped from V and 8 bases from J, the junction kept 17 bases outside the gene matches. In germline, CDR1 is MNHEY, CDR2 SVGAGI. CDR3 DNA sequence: TGTGCCACCCTTGTCAGGGGACAGGGCGGGAAAGAAGCTTTCTTT. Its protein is CATLVRGQGGKEAFF.

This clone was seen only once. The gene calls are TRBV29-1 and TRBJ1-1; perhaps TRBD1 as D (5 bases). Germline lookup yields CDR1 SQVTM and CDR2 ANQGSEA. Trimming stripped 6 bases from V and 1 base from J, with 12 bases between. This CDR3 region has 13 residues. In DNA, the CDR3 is TGCAGCGTCGCGGGACGGGCGAACACTGAAGCTTTCTTT. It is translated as CSVAGRANTEAFF.

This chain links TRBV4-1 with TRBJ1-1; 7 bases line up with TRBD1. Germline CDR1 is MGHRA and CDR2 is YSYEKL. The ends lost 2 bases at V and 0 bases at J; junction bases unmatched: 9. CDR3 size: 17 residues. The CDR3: CASSQSRQGRMNTEAFF. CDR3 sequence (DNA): TGCGCCAGCAGCCAATCCCGACAGGGACGGATGAACACTGAAGCTTTCTTT.

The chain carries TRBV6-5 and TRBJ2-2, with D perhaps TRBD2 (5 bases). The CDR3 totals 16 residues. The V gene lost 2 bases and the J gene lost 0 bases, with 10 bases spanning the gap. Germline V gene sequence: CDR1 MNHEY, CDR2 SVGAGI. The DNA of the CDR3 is TGTGCCAGCAGTTACATACCCGGGGCGAACACCGGGGAGCTGTTTTTT. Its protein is CASSYIPGANTGELFF.

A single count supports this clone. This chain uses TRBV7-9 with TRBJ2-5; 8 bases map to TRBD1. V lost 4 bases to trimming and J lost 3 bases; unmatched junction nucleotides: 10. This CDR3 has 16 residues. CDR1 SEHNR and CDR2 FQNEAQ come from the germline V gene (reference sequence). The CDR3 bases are TGTGCCAGCAGCTCCCGGGACAGGAGTGGGGAAGAGACCCAGTACTTC. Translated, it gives CASSSRDRSGEETQYF.

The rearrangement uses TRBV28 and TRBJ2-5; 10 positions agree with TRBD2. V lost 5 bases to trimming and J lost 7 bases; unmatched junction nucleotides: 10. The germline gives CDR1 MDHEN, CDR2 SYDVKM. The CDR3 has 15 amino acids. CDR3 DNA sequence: TGTGCCAGCAGTCCCGATCTAGCGGGAGTTTGGACCCAGTACTTC. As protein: CASSPDLAGVWTQYF.

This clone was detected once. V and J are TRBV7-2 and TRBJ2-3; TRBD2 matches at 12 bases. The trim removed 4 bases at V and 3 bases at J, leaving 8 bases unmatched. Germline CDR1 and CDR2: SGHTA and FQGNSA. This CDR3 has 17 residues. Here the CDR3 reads CASSSGLAGFGTDTQYF. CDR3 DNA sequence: TGTGCCAGCAGCTCCGGACTAGCGGGATTTGGAACAGATACGCAGTATTTT. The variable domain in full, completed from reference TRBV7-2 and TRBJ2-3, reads GAGVSQSPSNKVTEKGKDVELRCDPISGHTALYWYRQSLGQGLEFLIYFQGNSAPDKSGLPSDRFSAERTGGSVSTLTIQRTQQEDSAVYLCASSSGLAGFGTDTQYFGPGTRLTVL.

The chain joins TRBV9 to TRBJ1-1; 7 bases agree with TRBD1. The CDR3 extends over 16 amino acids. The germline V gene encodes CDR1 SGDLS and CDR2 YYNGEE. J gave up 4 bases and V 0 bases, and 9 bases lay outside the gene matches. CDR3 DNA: TGTGCCAGCAGCGTAGGTGGGAACAGGGGAGTCACTGAAGCTTTCTTT. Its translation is CASSVGGNRGVTEAFF.

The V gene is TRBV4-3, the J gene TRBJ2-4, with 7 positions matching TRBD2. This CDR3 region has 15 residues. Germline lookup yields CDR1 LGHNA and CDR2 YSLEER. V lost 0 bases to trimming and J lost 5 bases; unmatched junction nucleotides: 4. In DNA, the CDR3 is TGCGCCAGCAGCCAAGATTGGCTAGCGGAAAACATTCAGTACTTC. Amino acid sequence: CASSQDWLAENIQYF.

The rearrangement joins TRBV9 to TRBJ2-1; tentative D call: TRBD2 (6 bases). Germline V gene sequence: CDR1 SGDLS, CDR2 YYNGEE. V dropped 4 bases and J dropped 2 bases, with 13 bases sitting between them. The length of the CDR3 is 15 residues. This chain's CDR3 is CASSTPRGPYNEQFF. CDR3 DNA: TGTGCCAGCAGCACGCCGCGGGGCCCCTACAATGAGCAGTTCTTC.

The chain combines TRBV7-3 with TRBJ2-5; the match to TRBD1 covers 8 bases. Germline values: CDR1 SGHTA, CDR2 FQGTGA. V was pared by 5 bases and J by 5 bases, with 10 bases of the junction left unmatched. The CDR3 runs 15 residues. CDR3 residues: CASSPDRGGGETQYF. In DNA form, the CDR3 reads TGTGCCAGCAGCCCCGACAGGGGTGGAGGGGAGACCCAGTACTTC.

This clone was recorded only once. The CDR3 sequence: CASSLPGQGTYEQYF. DNA for the CDR3: TGTGCCAGCAGTTTACCGGGACAGGGGACCTACGAGCAGTACTTC. This chain joins TRBV28 and TRBJ2-7; the match to TRBD1 covers 10 bases. The CDR3 extends over 15 amino acids. Trimming took 2 bases from V and 2 from J; bases not matched to a gene: 3. Germline V CDR1 and CDR2: MDHEN, SYDVKM. Together with reference TRBV28 and TRBJ2-7, the CDR3 gives the full variable domain: DVKVTQSSRYLVKRTGEKVFLECVQDMDHENMFWYRQDPGLGLRLIYFSYDVKMKEKGDIPEGYSVSREKKERFSLILESASTNQTSMYLCASSLPGQGTYEQYFGPGTRLTVT.

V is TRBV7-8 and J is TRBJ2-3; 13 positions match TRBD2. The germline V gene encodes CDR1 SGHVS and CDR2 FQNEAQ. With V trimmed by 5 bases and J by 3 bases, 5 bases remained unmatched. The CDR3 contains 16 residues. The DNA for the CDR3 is TGTGCCAGCAGCATAACTAGCGGGAGGGTTACAGATACGCAGTATTTT. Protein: CASSITSGRVTDTQYF. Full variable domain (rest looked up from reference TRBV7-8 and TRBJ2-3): GAGVSQSPRYKVAKRGQDVALRCDPISGHVSLFWYQQALGQGPEFLTYFQNEAQLDKSGLPSDRFFAERPEGSVSTLKIQRTQQEDSAVYLCASSITSGRVTDTQYFGPGTRLTVL.

This CDR3 reads CASSFTGTYYTGELFF. As DNA, the CDR3 is TGTGCCAGCAGTTTCACCGGGACTTACTACACCGGGGAGCTGTTTTTT. The chain employs TRBV28 and TRBJ2-2; maybe TRBD2 (6 bases). V lost 3 bases to trimming and J lost 3 bases, with 14 bases between them. This CDR3 is 16 amino acids long. Germline CDR1 is MDHEN and CDR2 is SYDVKM.

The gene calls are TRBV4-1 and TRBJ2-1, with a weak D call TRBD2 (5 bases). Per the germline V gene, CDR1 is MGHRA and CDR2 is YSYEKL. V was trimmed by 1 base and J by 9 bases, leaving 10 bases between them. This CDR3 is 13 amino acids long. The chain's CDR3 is CASSQGERTEQFF. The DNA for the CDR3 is TGCGCCAGCAGCCAAGGTGAGCGGACTGAGCAGTTCTTC.